This is a list of T cell receptor beta chains from one sample in a study of blood T cell repertoires in COVID-19. Produced via immunoSEQ multiplex PCR; TCRdb's table is partial and in-frame only. The sample shows about 100,000 clones, about 90% of them seen only once. Sequencing input: peripheral blood. The receptor set was obtained from a middle-aged man with active COVID-19. CDR3s include the opening cysteine and the closing phenylalanine or tryptophan. A D gene is named only where the DNA matches it firmly. Where a row states a size, it is once, few, many or the class of an expanded clone; other rows omit it.

V,J,size,D,CDR3,DNA
TRBV18,TRBJ2-3,NA,NA,CASSPRTVSGMGQYF,TGTGCCAGCTCACCTCGGACAGTTTCAGGGATGGGGCAGTATTTT
TRBV29-1,TRBJ1-2,NA,NA,CSVGEEDYGYTF,TGCAGCGTTGGGGAGGAGGACTATGGCTACACCTTC
TRBV27,TRBJ1-2,NA,NA,CASSRYRAGNYGYTF,TGTGCCAGCAGTCGTTACCGGGCAGGGAACTATGGCTACACCTTC
TRBV4-1,TRBJ1-1,NA,NA,CASSQGPARTKNTEAFF,TGCGCCAGCAGCCAGGGTCCAGCCAGGACAAAGAACACTGAAGCTTTCTTT
TRBV5-4,TRBJ2-1,NA,TRBD1,CASSLGTGSHNEQFF,TGTGCCAGCAGCTTGGGGACAGGGTCCCACAATGAGCAGTTCTTC
TRBV9,TRBJ2-3,few,TRBD1,CASSPEQGADTQYF,TGTGCCAGCAGCCCCGAACAGGGGGCAGATACGCAGTATTTT
TRBV7-3,TRBJ2-5,NA,TRBD2,CASSMGPGGETQYF,TGTGCCAGCAGCATGGGGCCGGGAGGAGAGACCCAGTACTTC
TRBV4-1,TRBJ1-2,NA,NA,CASSQATEYYGYTF,TGCGCCAGCAGCCAAGCGACAGAGTACTATGGCTACACCTTC
TRBV13,TRBJ2-3,NA,NA,CASSLAITDTQYF,TGTGCCAGCAGCTTAGCCATCACAGATACGCAGTATTTT
TRBV15,TRBJ1-2,NA,TRBD1,CATSRAGQNYGYTF,TGTGCCACCAGCAGGGCGGGACAGAACTATGGCTACACCTTC
TRBV12-3/TRBV12-4,TRBJ2-7,NA,TRBD2,CASSIGGDYEQYF,TGTGCCAGCAGTATCGGGGGGGACTACGAGCAGTACTTC
TRBV7-6,TRBJ1-2,once,NA,CASSLRGGQGLGGDYGYTF,TGTGCCAGCAGCTTAAGGGGGGGGCAGGGCCTCGGCGGTGACTATGGCTACACCTTC
TRBV5-1,TRBJ1-4,once,TRBD1,CASSLDRRGNEKLFF,TGCGCCAGCAGCTTGGATCGCAGGGGGAATGAAAAACTGTTTTTT
TRBV2,TRBJ2-4,NA,NA,CASTSGSGAGNIQYF,TGTGCCAGCACCTCCGGGTCAGGGGCTGGAAACATTCAGTACTTC
TRBV7-9,TRBJ1-1,many,NA,CASSLDMNTEAFF,TGTGCCAGCAGCCTGGACATGAACACTGAAGCTTTCTTT
TRBV20-1,TRBJ1-2,NA,NA,CSASVGREPSNYGYTF,TGCAGTGCTAGTGTAGGGAGGGAACCCTCTAACTATGGCTACACCTTC
TRBV4-1,TRBJ1-5,NA,NA,CASSQGIRGSLNQPQHF,TGCGCCAGCAGCCAAGGCATTCGGGGGTCTCTCAATCAGCCCCAGCATTTT
TRBV30,TRBJ2-3,NA,NA,CAWSVRLAADTQYF,TGTGCCTGGAGTGTACGGCTAGCCGCAGATACGCAGTATTTT
TRBV6-6,TRBJ2-7,NA,NA,CASSYTQVRTYEQYF,TGTGCCAGCAGTTACACACAGGTTCGAACCTACGAGCAGTACTTC
TRBV9,TRBJ2-3,once,TRBD2,CASSVDPSGGATDTQYF,TGTGCCAGCAGCGTAGACCCTAGCGGGGGGGCAACAGATACGCAGTATTTT
TRBV2,TRBJ1-2,NA,NA,CASSKVGGYTF,TGTGCCAGCAGTAAAGTCGGGGGCTACACCTTC
TRBV30,TRBJ2-5,NA,TRBD2,CAWSELAGPRTQYF,TGTGCCTGGAGTGAGCTAGCGGGGCCCAGGACCCAGTACTTC
TRBV25-1,TRBJ2-2,NA,NA,CASSPLGGGNTGELFF,TGTGCCAGCAGTCCTCTGGGGGGGGGCAACACCGGGGAGCTGTTTTTT
TRBV11-1,TRBJ2-7,once,NA,CASSLEGIYEQYF,TGTGCCAGCAGCTTAGAGGGGATCTACGAGCAGTACTTC
TRBV30,TRBJ2-2,NA,NA,CAWSPSRTGELFF,TGTGCCTGGAGTCCCAGCAGGACCGGGGAGCTGTTTTTT
TRBV5-1,TRBJ1-1,NA,NA,CASSKYDYGNTEAFF,TGCGCCAGCAGCAAGTATGACTACGGGAACACTGAAGCTTTCTTT
TRBV5-5,TRBJ2-1,NA,TRBD2,CASSLGLAGYEQFF,TGTGCCAGCAGCTTGGGGCTAGCGGGGTATGAGCAGTTCTTC
TRBV7-8,TRBJ2-7,NA,TRBD2,CASSSGTTDTYEQYF,TGTGCCAGCAGCTCCGGGACTACCGACACCTACGAGCAGTACTTC
TRBV7-9,TRBJ2-1,NA,NA,CASSLAGVEQFF,TGTGCCAGCAGCTTAGCAGGGGTTGAGCAGTTCTTC
TRBV7-9,TRBJ2-3,NA,TRBD2,CASIPRGGAASTDTQYF,TGTGCCAGCATCCCTCGCGGGGGGGCCGCAAGCACAGATACGCAGTATTTT
TRBV6-6,TRBJ2-2,NA,NA,CASSGRESNTGELFF,TGTGCCAGCAGTGGCAGGGAATCGAACACCGGGGAGCTGTTTTTT
TRBV5-6,TRBJ2-5,NA,TRBD1,CASSRQGVKETQYF,TGTGCCAGCAGCCGACAGGGGGTGAAAGAGACCCAGTACTTC
TRBV7-6,TRBJ2-5,once,NA,CASSLEAGKQETQYF,TGTGCCAGCAGCTTAGAGGCGGGGAAACAAGAGACCCAGTACTTC
TRBV4-3,TRBJ1-1,NA,TRBD1,CASSQDSGQGATEAFF,TGCGCCAGCAGCCAAGATTCGGGACAGGGGGCAACTGAAGCTTTCTTT
TRBV5-1,TRBJ1-1,once,TRBD1,CASSHGQGGAFF,TGCGCCAGCAGTCACGGACAGGGGGGAGCTTTCTTT
TRBV7-8,TRBJ2-5,NA,NA,CASSFGLKETQYF,TGTGCCAGCAGCTTCGGACTGAAAGAGACCCAGTACTTC
TRBV7-2,TRBJ2-1,NA,TRBD2,CASSLISGGNNEQFF,TGTGCCAGCAGCTTAATAAGCGGGGGGAACAATGAGCAGTTCTTC
TRBV5-1,TRBJ2-7,NA,TRBD1,CASSLDRGYEQYF,TGCGCCAGCAGCTTGGACAGGGGTTACGAGCAGTACTTC
TRBV18,TRBJ2-7,NA,NA,CASSPPGTGSTYEQYF,TGTGCCAGCTCACCACCGGGAACAGGGTCGACCTACGAGCAGTACTTC
TRBV19,TRBJ1-2,NA,NA,CASSSRQGREGYTF,TGTGCCAGTAGTAGCCGACAAGGGAGGGAGGGCTACACCTTC
TRBV28,TRBJ1-2,NA,NA,CASSLPANYGYTF,TGTGCCAGCAGTTTACCAGCTAACTATGGCTACACCTTC
TRBV14,TRBJ2-7,NA,NA,CASSQGRGEQYF,TGTGCCAGCAGCCAAGGTCGGGGCGAGCAGTACTTC
TRBV10-3,TRBJ2-7,NA,NA,CAISDRSGAGPSYEQYF,TGTGCCATCAGTGATAGATCAGGGGCAGGGCCATCCTACGAGCAGTACTTC
TRBV27,TRBJ2-7,once,TRBD1,CASSLRRDRGLYEQYF,TGTGCCAGCAGCTTAAGACGGGACAGGGGGCTCTACGAGCAGTACTTC
TRBV19,TRBJ1-1,NA,NA,CLVRGNTEAFF,TGTTTGGTAAGGGGTAACACTGAAGCTTTCTTT
TRBV5-1,TRBJ2-2,NA,NA,CASSTRESGELFF,TGCGCCAGCAGCACCCGGGAGAGCGGGGAGCTGTTTTTT
TRBV7-9,TRBJ2-2,NA,TRBD2,CASRPLAGAGELFF,TGTGCCAGCAGACCACTAGCGGGGGCCGGGGAGCTGTTTTTT
TRBV6-5,TRBJ1-5,NA,TRBD1,CASSKGQANQPQHF,TGTGCCAGCAGTAAGGGACAGGCTAATCAGCCCCAGCATTTT
TRBV6-5,TRBJ1-2,NA,NA,CASSYSTGNYGYTF,TGTGCCAGCAGTTACTCAACAGGGAACTATGGCTACACCTTC
TRBV3-1/TRBV3-2,TRBJ2-7,once,NA,CASSFGKGDEQYF,TGTGCCAGCAGCTTCGGCAAGGGGGACGAGCAGTACTTC
TRBV6-1,TRBJ1-4,NA,NA,CASSEVRGTNEKLFF,TGTGCCAGCAGTGAAGTAAGGGGAACTAATGAAAAACTGTTTTTT